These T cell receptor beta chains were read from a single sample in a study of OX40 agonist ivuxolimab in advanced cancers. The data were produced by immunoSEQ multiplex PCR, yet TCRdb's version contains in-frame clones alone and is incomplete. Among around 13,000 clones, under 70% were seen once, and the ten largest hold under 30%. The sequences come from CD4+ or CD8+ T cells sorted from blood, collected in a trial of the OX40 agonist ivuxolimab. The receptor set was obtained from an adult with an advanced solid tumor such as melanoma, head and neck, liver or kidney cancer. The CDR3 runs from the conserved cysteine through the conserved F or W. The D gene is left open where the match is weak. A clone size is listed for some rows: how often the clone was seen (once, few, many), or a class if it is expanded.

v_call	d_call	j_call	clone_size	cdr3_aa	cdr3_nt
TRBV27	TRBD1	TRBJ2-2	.	CASSPGTGTGELFF	TGTGCCAGCAGTCCCGGGACAGGGACCGGGGAGCTGTTTTTT
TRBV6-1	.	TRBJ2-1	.	CASSEQGIYNEQFF	TGTGCCAGCAGTGAACAGGGTATCTACAATGAGCAGTTCTTC
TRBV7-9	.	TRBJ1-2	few	CASSLEVTGVGGYTF	TGTGCCAGCAGCTTAGAGGTCACCGGGGTGGGCGGCTACACCTTC
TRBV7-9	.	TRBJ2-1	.	CASSLTSNNEQFF	TGTGCCAGCAGCTTAACGAGCAACAATGAGCAGTTCTTC
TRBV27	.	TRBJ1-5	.	CASSLQHSNQPQHF	TGTGCCAGCAGTTTACAGCATAGCAATCAGCCCCAGCATTTT
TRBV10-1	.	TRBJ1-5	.	CASSEKVYPPYGNSNQPQHF	TGCGCCAGCAGTGAGAAGGTGTATCCCCCGTATGGGAATAGCAATCAGCCCCAGCATTTT
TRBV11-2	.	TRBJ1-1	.	CASSYYGGGTEAFF	TGTGCCAGCAGCTACTACGGTGGGGGAACTGAAGCTTTCTTT
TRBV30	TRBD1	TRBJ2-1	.	CARRDRSYNEQFF	TGTGCCCGCCGGGACAGGTCCTACAATGAGCAGTTCTTC
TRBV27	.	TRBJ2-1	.	CASSFSGNEQFF	TGTGCCAGCAGTTTCTCAGGGAATGAGCAGTTCTTC
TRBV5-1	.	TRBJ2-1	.	CASSPGRGSSYNEQFF	TGCGCCAGCAGCCCCGGGCGGGGAAGCTCCTACAATGAGCAGTTCTTC
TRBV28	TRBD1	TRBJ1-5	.	CASSYRGYSNQPQHF	TGTGCCAGCAGTTACAGGGGTTATAGCAATCAGCCCCAGCATTTT
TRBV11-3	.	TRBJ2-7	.	CASSLNTGGAYEQYF	TGTGCCAGCAGCTTAAATACAGGGGGGGCCTACGAGCAGTACTTC
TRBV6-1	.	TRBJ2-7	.	CASKAVSYEQYF	TGTGCCAGCAAGGCGGTCAGCTACGAGCAGTACTTC
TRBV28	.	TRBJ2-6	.	CASSLYQGSSGANVLTF	TGTGCCAGCAGTTTATATCAGGGAAGCTCTGGGGCCAACGTCCTGACTTTC
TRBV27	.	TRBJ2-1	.	CASSPLGKGYNEQFF	TGTGCCAGCAGTCCTCTAGGGAAAGGCTACAATGAGCAGTTCTTC
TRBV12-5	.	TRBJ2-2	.	CASGDLTGELFF	TGTGCTAGTGGGGATCTAACCGGGGAGCTGTTTTTT
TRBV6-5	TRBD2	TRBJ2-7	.	CASSYAASGRGEQYF	TGTGCCAGCAGTTACGCCGCTAGCGGGAGAGGCGAGCAGTACTTC
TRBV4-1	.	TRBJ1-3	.	CASSQDTALGTSLYF	TGCGCCAGCAGCCAAGATACGGCCCTAGGAACATCCCTATATTTT
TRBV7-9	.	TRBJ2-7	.	CASSATTISYEQYF	TGTGCCAGCAGCGCCACCACCATCTCCTACGAGCAGTACTTC
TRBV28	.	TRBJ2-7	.	CASSLEGSSYEQYF	TGTGCCAGCAGTTTAGAAGGGAGCTCCTACGAGCAGTACTTC
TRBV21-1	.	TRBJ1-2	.	CASGSTWGAANYGYTF	TGTGCCAGCGGAAGCACGTGGGGGGCCGCTAACTATGGCTACACCTTC
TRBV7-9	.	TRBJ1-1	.	CASSLAQNTEAFF	TGTGCTAGCAGCTTAGCACAGAACACTGAAGCTTTCTTT
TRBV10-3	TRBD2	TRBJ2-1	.	CAISDGLAGGHEQFF	TGTGCCATCAGTGACGGGCTAGCGGGAGGCCATGAGCAGTTCTTC
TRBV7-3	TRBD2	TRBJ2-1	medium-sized	CASSLLIAGVDNEQFF	TGTGCCAGCAGCCTCTTAATAGCGGGCGTTGACAATGAGCAGTTCTTC
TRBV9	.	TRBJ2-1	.	CASSVTGGVEQFF	TGTGCCAGCAGCGTAACAGGGGGGGTTGAGCAGTTCTTC
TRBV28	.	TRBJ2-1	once	CATHGKLNEQFF	TGTGCCACCCACGGAAAGCTCAATGAGCAGTTCTTC
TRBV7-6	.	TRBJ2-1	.	CASSEYTGQNEQFF	TGTGCCAGCAGCGAGTATACAGGTCAGAATGAGCAGTTCTTC
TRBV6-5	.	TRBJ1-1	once	CASSYTDTEAFF	TGTGCCAGCAGTTACACCGATACGGAAGCTTTCTTT
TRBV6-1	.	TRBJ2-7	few	CASSDRTGTAYEQYF	TGTGCCAGCAGTGATCGGACTGGGACTGCCTACGAGCAGTACTTC
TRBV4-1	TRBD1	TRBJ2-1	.	CASSQSPNRGLEQFF	TGCGCCAGCAGCCAATCCCCGAACAGGGGGCTAGAGCAGTTCTTC
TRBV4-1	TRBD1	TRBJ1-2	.	CASSPGQGLIGDYYGYTF	TGCGCCAGCAGCCCGGGACAGGGCCTAATCGGCGACTACTATGGCTACACCTTC
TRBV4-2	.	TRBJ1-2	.	CASSPWGDGNYGYTF	TGTGCCAGCAGCCCTTGGGGGGACGGGAACTATGGCTACACCTTC
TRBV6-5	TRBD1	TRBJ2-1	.	CAEQGAISFF	TGTGCCGAACAGGGGGCCATTTCGTTCTTC
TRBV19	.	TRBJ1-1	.	CASRAHMNTEAFF	TGTGCCAGTAGGGCCCACATGAACACTGAAGCTTTCTTT
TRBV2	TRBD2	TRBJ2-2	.	CASRYRTSGGTGELFF	TGTGCCAGCAGATACAGGACTAGCGGTGGAACCGGGGAGCTGTTTTTT
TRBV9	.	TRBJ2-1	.	CASSPSTSNEQFF	TGTGCCAGCAGCCCTTCGACTAGCAATGAGCAGTTCTTC
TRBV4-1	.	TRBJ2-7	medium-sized	CASSQERINYEQYF	TGCGCCAGCAGCCAAGAAAGGATTAACTACGAGCAGTACTTC
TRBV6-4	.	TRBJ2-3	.	CASSDSRSGTQYF	TGTGCCAGCAGTGACTCGAGGTCCGGTACGCAGTATTTT
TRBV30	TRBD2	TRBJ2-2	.	CAWSVGGEGNTGELFF	TGTGCCTGGAGTGTAGGTGGGGAGGGGAACACCGGGGAGCTGTTTTTT
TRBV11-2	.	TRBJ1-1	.	CASSLWGGLVGNTEAFF	TGTGCCAGCAGCTTATGGGGGGGGTTGGTAGGAAACACTGAAGCTTTCTTT
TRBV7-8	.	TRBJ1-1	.	CASSPNREAFF	TGTGCCAGCAGCCCCAACAGAGAAGCTTTCTTT
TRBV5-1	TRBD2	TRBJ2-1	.	CASSLWGRTSGSNEQFF	TGCGCCAGCAGCTTGTGGGGGAGGACTAGCGGGAGCAATGAGCAGTTCTTC
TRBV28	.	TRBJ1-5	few	CASSSPGYQPQHF	TGTGCCAGCAGTTCCCCGGGGTACCAGCCCCAGCATTTT
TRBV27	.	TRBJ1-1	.	CASSLSPTPGTEAFF	TGTGCCAGCAGTTTATCCCCTACCCCGGGGACTGAAGCTTTCTTT
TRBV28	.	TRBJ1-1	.	CASTERWEVNTEAFF	TGTGCCAGCACCGAGAGGTGGGAGGTGAACACTGAAGCTTTCTTT
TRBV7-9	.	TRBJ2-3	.	CASRLEGGSDTQYF	TGTGCCAGCCGGTTAGAGGGGGGGTCAGATACGCAGTATTTT
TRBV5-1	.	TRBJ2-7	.	CASSNGYEQYF	TGCGCCAGCAGCAATGGTTACGAGCAGTACTTC
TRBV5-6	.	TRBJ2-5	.	CASSIVGGLETQYF	TGTGCCAGCAGCATCGTGGGGGGGCTCGAGACCCAGTACTTC
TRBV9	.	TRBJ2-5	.	CASSVRTRETQYF	TGTGCCAGCAGCGTCCGGACCCGGGAGACCCAGTACTTC